The table lists the clone carrying this T cell receptor (beta chain) with a count of one. The antigen remains undetermined. Generated by immunoSEQ multiplex PCR, the TCRdb table keeps only in-frame clones and is missing some. In the table there are around 36,000 clones, about nine tenths of which are singletons. The CDR3 runs to 13 residues. V was clipped by 1 base and J by 5 bases, with 8 bases between them. Germline V lookup: CDR1 SGDLS, CDR2 YYNGEE. Time point: week 5, during vaccination. Topical imiquimod was applied with each vaccine dose, which held 300 ug of mutant IDH1 20-mer peptide. The data belong to a study of a mutant IDH1 vaccine in newly diagnosed glioma. Overall study: Males made up roughly 60% and females about 40% of treated patients, whose mean age was roughly 40 years. Earlier treatment was radiotherapy, temozolomide, or both, with most getting both. Regarding the study as a whole: Variations in leading peripheral T cell clonotypes appeared to have no connection with pseudoprogression.

This sequence joins TRBV9 and TRBJ2-3; D is unclear. The material sequenced was PBMCs, taken from a glioma patient whose treatment included an IDH1 peptide vaccine. The sequence was collected from a man in his fifties or sixties with glioma. CDR3 DNA: TGTGCCAGCAGCGTATCAGGCGAAGATACGCAGTATTTT. This sequence encodes CASSVSGEDTQYF. Combining the CDR3 with reference TRBV9 and TRBJ2-3 gives the whole variable domain DSGVTQTPKHLITATGQRVTLRCSPRSGDLSVYWYQQSLDQGLQFLIQYYNGEERAKGNILERFSAQQFPDLHSELNLSSLELGDSALYFCASSVSGEDTQYFGPGTRLTVL.